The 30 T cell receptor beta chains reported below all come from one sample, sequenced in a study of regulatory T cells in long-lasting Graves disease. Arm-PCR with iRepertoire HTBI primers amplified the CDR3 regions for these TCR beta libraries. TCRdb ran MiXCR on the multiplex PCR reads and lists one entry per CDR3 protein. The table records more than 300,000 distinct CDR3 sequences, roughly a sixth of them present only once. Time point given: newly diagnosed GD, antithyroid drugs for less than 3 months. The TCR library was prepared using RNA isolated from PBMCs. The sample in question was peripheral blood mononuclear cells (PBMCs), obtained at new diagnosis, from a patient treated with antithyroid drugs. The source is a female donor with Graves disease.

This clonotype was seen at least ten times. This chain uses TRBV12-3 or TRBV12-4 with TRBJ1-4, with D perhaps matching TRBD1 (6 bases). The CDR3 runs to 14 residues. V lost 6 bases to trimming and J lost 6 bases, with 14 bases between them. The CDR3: CASSTGQWDEKLFF. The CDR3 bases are TGTGCCAGCAGCACGGGACAATGGGATGAAAAACTGTTTTTT.

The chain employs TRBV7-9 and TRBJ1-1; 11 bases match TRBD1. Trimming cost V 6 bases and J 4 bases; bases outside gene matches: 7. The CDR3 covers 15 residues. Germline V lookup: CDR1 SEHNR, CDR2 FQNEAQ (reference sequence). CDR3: CASRTGQGVFTEAFF. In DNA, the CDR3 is TGTGCCAGCAGGACGGGACAGGGGGTCTTCACTGAAGCTTTCTTT.

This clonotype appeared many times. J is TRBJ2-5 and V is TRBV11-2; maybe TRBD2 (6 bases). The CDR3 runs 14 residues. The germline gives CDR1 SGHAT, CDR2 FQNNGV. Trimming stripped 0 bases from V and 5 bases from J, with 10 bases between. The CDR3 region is CASSLEGGEETQYF. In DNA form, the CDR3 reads TGTGCCAGCAGCTTAGAAGGCGGGGAGGAGACCCAGTACTTC.

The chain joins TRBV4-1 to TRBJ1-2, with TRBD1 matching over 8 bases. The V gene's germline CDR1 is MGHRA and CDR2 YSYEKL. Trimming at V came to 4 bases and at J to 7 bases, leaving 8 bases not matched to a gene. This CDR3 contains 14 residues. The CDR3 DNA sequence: TGCGCCAGCAGCCCACAGGACAGGGTGGCTGGCTACACCTTC. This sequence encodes CASSPQDRVAGYTF.

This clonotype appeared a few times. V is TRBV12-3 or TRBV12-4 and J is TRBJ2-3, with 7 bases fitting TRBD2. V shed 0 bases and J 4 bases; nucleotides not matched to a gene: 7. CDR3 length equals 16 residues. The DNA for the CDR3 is TGTGCCAGCAGTTTAGCATTGTCGGGGGGTGCAGATACGCAGTATTTT. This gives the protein CASSLALSGGADTQYF.

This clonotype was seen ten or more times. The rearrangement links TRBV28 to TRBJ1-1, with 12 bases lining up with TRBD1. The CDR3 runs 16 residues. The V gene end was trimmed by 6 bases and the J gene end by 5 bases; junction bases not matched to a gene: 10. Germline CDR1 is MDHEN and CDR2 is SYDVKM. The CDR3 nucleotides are TGTGCCAGCAGGGCACGGGACAGGGGGCCGAGTACTGAAGCTTTCTTT. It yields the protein CASRARDRGPSTEAFF.

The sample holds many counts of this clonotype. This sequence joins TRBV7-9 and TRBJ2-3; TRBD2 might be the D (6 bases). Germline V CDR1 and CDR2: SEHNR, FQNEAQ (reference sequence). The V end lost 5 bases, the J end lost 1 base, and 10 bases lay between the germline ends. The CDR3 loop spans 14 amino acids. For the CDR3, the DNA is TGTGCCAGCAGCCCGAGGAGGGGCACAGATACGCAGTATTTT. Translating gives CASSPRRGTDTQYF.

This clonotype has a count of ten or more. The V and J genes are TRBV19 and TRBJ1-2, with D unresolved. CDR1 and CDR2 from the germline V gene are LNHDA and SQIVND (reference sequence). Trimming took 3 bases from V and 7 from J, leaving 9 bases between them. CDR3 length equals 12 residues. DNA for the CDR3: TGTGCCAGTAGTATCGGGGAGGTTGGCTACACCTTC. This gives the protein CASSIGEVGYTF.

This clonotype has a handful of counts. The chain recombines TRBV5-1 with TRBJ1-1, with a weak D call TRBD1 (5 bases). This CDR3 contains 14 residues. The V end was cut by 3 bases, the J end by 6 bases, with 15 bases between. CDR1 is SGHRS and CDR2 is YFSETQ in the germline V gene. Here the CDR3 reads CASSSQGAVAEAFF. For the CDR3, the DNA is TGCGCCAGCAGCTCGCAGGGTGCGGTGGCTGAAGCTTTCTTT.

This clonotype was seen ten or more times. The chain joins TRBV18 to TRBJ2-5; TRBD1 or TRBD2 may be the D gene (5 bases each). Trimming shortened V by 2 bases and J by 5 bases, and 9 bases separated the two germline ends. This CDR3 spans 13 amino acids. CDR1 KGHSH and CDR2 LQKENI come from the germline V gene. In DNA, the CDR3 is TGTGCCAGCTCACCAGAGGGGAAGGAGACCCAGTACTTC. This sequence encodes CASSPEGKETQYF. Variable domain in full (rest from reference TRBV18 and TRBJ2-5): NAGVMQNPRHLVRRRGQEARLRCSPMKGHSHVYWYRQLPEEGLKFMVYLQKENIIDESGMPKERFSAEFPKEGPSILRIQQVVRGDSAAYFCASSPEGKETQYFGPGTRLLVL.

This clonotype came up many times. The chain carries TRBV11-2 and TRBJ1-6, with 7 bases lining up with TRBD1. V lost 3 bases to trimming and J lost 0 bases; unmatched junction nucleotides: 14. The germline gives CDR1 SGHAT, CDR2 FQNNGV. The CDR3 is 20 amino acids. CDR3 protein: CASSFRTGTSESSYNSPLHF. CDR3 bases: TGTGCCAGCAGCTTTCGGACAGGAACTTCCGAGAGCTCCTATAATTCACCCCTCCACTTT.

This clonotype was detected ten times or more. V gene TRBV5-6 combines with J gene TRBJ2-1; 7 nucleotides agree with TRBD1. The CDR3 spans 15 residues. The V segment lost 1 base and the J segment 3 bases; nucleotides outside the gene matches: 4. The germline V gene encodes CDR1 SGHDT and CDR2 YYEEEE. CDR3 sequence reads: CASSLTGQIYNEQFF. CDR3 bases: TGTGCCAGCAGCTTGACGGGACAGATCTACAATGAGCAGTTCTTC.

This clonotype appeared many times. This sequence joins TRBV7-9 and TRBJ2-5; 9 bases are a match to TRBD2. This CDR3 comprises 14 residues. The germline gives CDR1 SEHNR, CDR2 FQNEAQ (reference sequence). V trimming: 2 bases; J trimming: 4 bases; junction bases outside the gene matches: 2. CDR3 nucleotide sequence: TGTGCCAGCAGCTTACGAGCGGGGGGAGAGACCCAGTACTTC. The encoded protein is CASSLRAGGETQYF.

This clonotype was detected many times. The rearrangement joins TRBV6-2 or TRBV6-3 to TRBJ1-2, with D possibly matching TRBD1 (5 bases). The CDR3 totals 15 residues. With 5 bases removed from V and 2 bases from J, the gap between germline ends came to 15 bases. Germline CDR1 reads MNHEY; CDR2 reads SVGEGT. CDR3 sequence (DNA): TGTGCCAGCAGTCATTTGACAGTTACCAACTATGGCTACACCTTC. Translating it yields CASSHLTVTNYGYTF.

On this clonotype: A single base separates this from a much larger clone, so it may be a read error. CDR3 nucleotide sequence: TGTGCCAGCAGCGTAGCTACCACAACAACTGGAAACACCATATATTTT. Translated, it gives CASSVATTTTGNTIYF. V usage is TRBV9 and J usage is TRBJ1-3; D is ambiguous. The CDR3 is made up of 16 amino acids. Germline loops: CDR1 SGDLS, CDR2 YYNGEE. The V and J ends lost 0 bases and 2 bases respectively, with 12 bases between them.

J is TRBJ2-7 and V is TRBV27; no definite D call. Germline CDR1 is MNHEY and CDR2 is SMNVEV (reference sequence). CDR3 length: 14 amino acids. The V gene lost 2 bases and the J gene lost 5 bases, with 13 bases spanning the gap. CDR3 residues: CASSLTVEGHEQYF. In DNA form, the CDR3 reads TGTGCCAGCAGTTTAACGGTCGAAGGACACGAGCAGTACTTC.

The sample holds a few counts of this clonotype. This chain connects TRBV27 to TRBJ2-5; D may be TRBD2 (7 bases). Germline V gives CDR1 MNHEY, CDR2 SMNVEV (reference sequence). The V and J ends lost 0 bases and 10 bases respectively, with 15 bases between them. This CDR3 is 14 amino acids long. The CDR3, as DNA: TGTGCCAGCAGTTTATCGAGGGGGGGGGGTAGCCAGTACTTC. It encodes CASSLSRGGGSQYF.

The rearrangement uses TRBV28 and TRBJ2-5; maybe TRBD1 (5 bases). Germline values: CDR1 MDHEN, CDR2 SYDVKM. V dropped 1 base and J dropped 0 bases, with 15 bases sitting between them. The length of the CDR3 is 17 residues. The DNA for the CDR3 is TGTGCCAGCAGTTTATACGGCGCAGGGTCGGACCAAGAGACCCAGTACTTC. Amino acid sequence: CASSLYGAGSDQETQYF. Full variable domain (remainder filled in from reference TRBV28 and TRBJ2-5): DVKVTQSSRYLVKRTGEKVFLECVQDMDHENMFWYRQDPGLGLRLIYFSYDVKMKEKGDIPEGYSVSREKKERFSLILESASTNQTSMYLCASSLYGAGSDQETQYFGPGTRLLVL.

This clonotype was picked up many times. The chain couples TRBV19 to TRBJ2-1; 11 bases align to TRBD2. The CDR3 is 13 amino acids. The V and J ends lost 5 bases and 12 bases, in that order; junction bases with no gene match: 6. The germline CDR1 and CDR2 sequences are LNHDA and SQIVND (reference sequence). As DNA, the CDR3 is TGTGCCAGTAGTCGAGGGGGACTAGCGGCGCAGTTCTTC. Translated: CASSRGGLAAQFF.

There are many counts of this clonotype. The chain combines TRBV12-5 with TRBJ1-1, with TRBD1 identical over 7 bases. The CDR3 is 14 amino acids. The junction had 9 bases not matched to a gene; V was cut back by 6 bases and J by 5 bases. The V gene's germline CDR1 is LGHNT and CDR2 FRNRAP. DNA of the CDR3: TGTGCTAGTGGCCAGAGGGGGCGGGGGACTGAAGCTTTCTTT. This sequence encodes CASGQRGRGTEAFF.

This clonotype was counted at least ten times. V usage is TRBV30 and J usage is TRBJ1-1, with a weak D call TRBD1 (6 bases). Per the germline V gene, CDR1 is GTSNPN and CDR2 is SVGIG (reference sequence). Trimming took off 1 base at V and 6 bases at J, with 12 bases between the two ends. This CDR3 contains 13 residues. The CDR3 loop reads CAWSAHRASEAFF. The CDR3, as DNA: TGTGCCTGGAGTGCCCACAGGGCCTCTGAAGCTTTCTTT.

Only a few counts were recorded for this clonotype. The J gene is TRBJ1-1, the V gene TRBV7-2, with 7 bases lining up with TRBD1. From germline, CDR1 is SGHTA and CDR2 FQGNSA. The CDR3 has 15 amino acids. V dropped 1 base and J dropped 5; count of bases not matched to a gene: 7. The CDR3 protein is CASSLDRGAVTEAFF. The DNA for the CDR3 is TGTGCCAGCAGCTTAGACAGGGGCGCGGTTACTGAAGCTTTCTTT.

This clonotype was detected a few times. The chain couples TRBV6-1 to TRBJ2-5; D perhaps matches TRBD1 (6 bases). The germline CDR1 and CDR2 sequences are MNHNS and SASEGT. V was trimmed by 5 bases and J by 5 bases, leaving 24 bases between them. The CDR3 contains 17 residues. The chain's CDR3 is CASSQRDIWTSLETQYF. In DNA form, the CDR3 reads TGTGCCAGCAGTCAACGGGACATTTGGACCAGTTTGGAGACCCAGTACTTC.

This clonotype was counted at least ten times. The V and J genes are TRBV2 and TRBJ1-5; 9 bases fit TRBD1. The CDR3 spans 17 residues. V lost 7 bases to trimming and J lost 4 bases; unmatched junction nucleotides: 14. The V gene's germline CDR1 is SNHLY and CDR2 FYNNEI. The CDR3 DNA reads TGTGCCAGCAAAATGGACAGGGGCCATGGGCCTAATCAGCCCCAGCATTTT. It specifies CASKMDRGHGPNQPQHF.

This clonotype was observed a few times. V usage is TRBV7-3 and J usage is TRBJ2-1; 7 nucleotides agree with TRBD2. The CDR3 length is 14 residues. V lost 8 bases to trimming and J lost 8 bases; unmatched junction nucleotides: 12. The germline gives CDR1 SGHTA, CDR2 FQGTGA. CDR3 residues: CASSLAGGRHEQFF. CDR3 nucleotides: TGTGCCAGCTCCCTCGCGGGCGGGAGACATGAGCAGTTCTTC.

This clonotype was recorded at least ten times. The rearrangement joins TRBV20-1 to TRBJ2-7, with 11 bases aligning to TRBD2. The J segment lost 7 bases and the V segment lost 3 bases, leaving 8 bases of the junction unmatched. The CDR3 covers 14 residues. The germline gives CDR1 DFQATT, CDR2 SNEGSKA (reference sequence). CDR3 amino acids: CSASGTSGVSEQYF. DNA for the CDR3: TGCAGTGCTAGTGGGACTAGCGGTGTAAGTGAGCAGTACTTC.

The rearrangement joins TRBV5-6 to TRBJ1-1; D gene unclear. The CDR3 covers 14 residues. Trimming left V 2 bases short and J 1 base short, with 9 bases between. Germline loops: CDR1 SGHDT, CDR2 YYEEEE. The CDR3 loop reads CASSFPIGNTEAFF. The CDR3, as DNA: TGTGCCAGCAGCTTCCCTATTGGGAACACTGAAGCTTTCTTT.

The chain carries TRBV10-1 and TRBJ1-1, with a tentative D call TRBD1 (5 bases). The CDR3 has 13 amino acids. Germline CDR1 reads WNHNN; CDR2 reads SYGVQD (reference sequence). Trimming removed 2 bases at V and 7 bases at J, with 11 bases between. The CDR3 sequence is CASSEERGIEAFF. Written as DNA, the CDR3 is TGCGCCAGCAGTGAGGAACGGGGCATTGAAGCTTTCTTT.

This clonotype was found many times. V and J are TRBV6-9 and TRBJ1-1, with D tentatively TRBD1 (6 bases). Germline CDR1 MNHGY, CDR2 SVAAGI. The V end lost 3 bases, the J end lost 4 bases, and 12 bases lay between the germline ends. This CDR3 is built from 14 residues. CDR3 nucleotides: TGTGCCAGCAGTTACGCACAGGGTGGCACTGAAGCTTTCTTT. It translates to CASSYAQGGTEAFF.

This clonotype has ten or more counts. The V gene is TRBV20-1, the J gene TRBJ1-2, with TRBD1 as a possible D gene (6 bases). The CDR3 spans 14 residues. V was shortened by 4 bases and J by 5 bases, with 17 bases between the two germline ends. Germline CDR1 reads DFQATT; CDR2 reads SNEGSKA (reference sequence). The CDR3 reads CSATSGGTTYGYTF. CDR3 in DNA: TGCAGTGCTACCTCTGGGGGGACAACATATGGCTACACCTTC.